This TCR beta chain emerged from a study of shared clonotypes between healthy human individuals. The V and J ends lost 4 bases and 0 bases, in that order; junction bases with no gene match: 6. Germline V CDR1 and CDR2: KGHSH, LQKENI. This CDR3 contains 16 residues. The repertoire was sequenced with immunoSEQ multiplex PCR; TCRdb's copy has only in-frame clones and lacks some. This table holds about 1 million clones, about 75% found once. The clonotype comes from a man between 18 and 35 years old in good health. The chain uses TRBV18 and TRBJ1-2; 9 bases fit TRBD1. The sequencing input was memory CD4+ T cells sorted from blood. Stated subset: CD45RA-negative fraction. Written as DNA, the CDR3 is TGTGCCAGCTCACTTTCCCGGGACAGGGCTAACTATGGCTACACCTTC. Translated: CASSLSRDRANYGYTF.